Listed below are T cell receptor beta chains from one sample, sequenced in a study of T cells in Graves' hyperthyroidism and ophthalmopathy. TCRdb analysed the multiplex PCR reads with MiXCR anew, one entry per CDR3 protein. This sample has roughly 660,000 distinct CDR3 sequences, with around 15% found just once. The sequenced sample was blood. The source of these receptors is a man in his forties or fifties with Graves' hyperthyroidism. Each CDR3 is given with its conserved first and last residue. Fields, in order: CDR3 DNA, CDR3 protein, clone size, D gene, J gene, V gene. A D gene is named only where the DNA matches it firmly. Clone size appears in some rows only: once, few, many, or a class for an expanded clone.

TGTGCCAGCAGCTTAGCGAGCAGGACAGGAGCTGGCTACACCTTC CASSLASRTGAGYTF . TRBD1 TRBJ1-2 TRBV7-8
TGTGCCAGCAGAACAGGGGGAGTCTATGGCTACACCTTC CASRTGGVYGYTF . TRBD1 TRBJ1-2 TRBV5-5
TGTGCCACCAACGGACAGGGGTCGGAGACCCAGTACTTC CATNGQGSETQYF . TRBD1 TRBJ2-5 TRBV24-1
TGTGCCAGCAGCCAAGTGGCAGGGACTGGAAACACCATATATTTT CASSQVAGTGNTIYF few . TRBJ1-3 TRBV3-1
TGTGCCAGCACCGAAGGCCCTCACGCTGCGGGTGAAAAACTGTTTTTT CASTEGPHAAGEKLFF few . TRBJ1-4 TRBV6-1
TGTGCCAGTAGTATCCGATCTACAGGTGAGACAACCTACGAGCAGTACTTC CASSIRSTGETTYEQYF . . TRBJ2-7 TRBV19
TGTGCCAGCAGTCCACTAGGGGTGGGGGGCGCGACGATGGACGGCTACACCTTC CASSPLGVGGATMDGYTF many . TRBJ1-2 TRBV27
TGTGCCAGCAGCGTAGTGGGGACTCCGACCTACAATGAGCAGTTCTTC CASSVVGTPTYNEQFF many . TRBJ2-1 TRBV9
TGCGCCAGCAGAGCTCTTGCGGGAGCCTCCTACAATGAGCAGTTCTTC CASRALAGASYNEQFF . TRBD2 TRBJ2-1 TRBV5-1
TGTGCCACCAGTTCTAGCGGGGACACCGGGGAGCTGTTTTTT CATSSSGDTGELFF many TRBD2 TRBJ2-2 TRBV24-1
TGTGCCAGCTCCCCCGGAGGCATGGTCAATGAGCAGTTCTTC CASSPGGMVNEQFF many . TRBJ2-1 TRBV12-3/TRBV12-4
TGTGCCAGCAAGGAATTTACTAGCGGGAGCTATGAGCAGTTCTTC CASKEFTSGSYEQFF few TRBD2 TRBJ2-1 TRBV2
TGCAGTCAAATCGTAATGGGGGGGCCGAACACTGAAGCTTTCTTT CSQIVMGGPNTEAFF many . TRBJ1-1 TRBV20-1
TGTGCCAGCAGACTAGCGGGAGGAGGTTGGTTCTTC CASRLAGGGWFF few TRBD2 TRBJ2-1 TRBV2
TGTGCCATCATGGACCGCGCCTACGAGCAGTACTTC CAIMDRAYEQYF . . TRBJ2-7 TRBV10-3
TGCGCCAGCAGCCCCCACGAGCGGGAGGTCACCGGGGAGCTGTTTTTT CASSPHEREVTGELFF few TRBD2 TRBJ2-2 TRBV4-1
TGTGCCAGCAGTCTCCTTCTTGCTAATGAAAAACTGTTTTTT CASSLLLANEKLFF many . TRBJ1-4 TRBV28
TGTGCCACCAGTGACTACGGACTAGCGGGAGTGGGGGATACGCAGTATTTT CATSDYGLAGVGDTQYF . TRBD2 TRBJ2-3 TRBV24-1
TGTGCCAGCAGTTACGTATCTAGCCTCACAGATACGCAGTATTTT CASSYVSSLTDTQYF many . TRBJ2-3 TRBV6-5
TGTGCCAGCAGCGCCCGACAGGGCCACTACGAGCAGTACTTC CASSARQGHYEQYF many TRBD1 TRBJ2-7 TRBV7-9
TGTGCCAGCAGCGTATCCGGGACGGTAAGCACAGATACGCAGTATTTT CASSVSGTVSTDTQYF . . TRBJ2-3 TRBV9
TGTGCCAGCAGAGAGGGACAGGGGGATCAGCCCCAGCATTTT CASREGQGDQPQHF many TRBD1 TRBJ1-5 TRBV28
TGCGCCAGCAGCCCAGGAGTAGCGGGCTACAATGAGCAGTTCTTC CASSPGVAGYNEQFF . TRBD2 TRBJ2-1 TRBV10-2
TGTGCCAGCAGCAATGATATGAACACTGAAGCTTTCTTT CASSNDMNTEAFF many . TRBJ1-1 TRBV7-9
TGCAGTGCTAGAGATTGGGTGCGAGGGAGCGCTGAAGCTTTCTTT CSARDWVRGSAEAFF many . TRBJ1-1 TRBV20-1
TGCAGCGTTGATAACTCCGGGACAGCTAACTATGGCTACACCTTC CSVDNSGTANYGYTF . TRBD1 TRBJ1-2 TRBV29-1
TGTGCCAGTAGTCCTCGGACAGCGAACACTGTAGCTTTCTTT CASSPRTANTVAFF . . TRBJ1-1 TRBV19
TGTGCCAGCAGTTACGTCGACAGATTGAACACTGAAGCTTTCTTT CASSYVDRLNTEAFF . . TRBJ1-1 TRBV6-2/TRBV6-3
TGTGCCACCAGTGAAGCAGGGGGCACGGACACTGAAGCTTTCTTT CATSEAGGTDTEAFF many TRBD1 TRBJ1-1 TRBV24-1
TGTGCCAGCAGCTTGAGACAGGGGGCCGGCGTACGATATCGCACTGAAGCTTTCTTT CASSLRQGAGVRYRTEAFF many TRBD1 TRBJ1-1 TRBV11-1
TGTGCCAGCAGTTCCAACCCCCAGGGCTATGGCTACACCTTC CASSSNPQGYGYTF many . TRBJ1-2 TRBV28
TGCGCCAGCAGCCCCGACAGGGCAGGCTATGGCTACACCTTC CASSPDRAGYGYTF many TRBD1 TRBJ1-2 TRBV10-2
TGTGCCAGCAGTTACAGGACTAGCGCAATCTCGAACACCGGGGAGCTGTTTTTT CASSYRTSAISNTGELFF few TRBD2 TRBJ2-2 TRBV6-2/TRBV6-3
TGCAGTGCTATTAGAACTGAGCAGTTCTTC CSAIRTEQFF many . TRBJ2-1 TRBV20-1
TGTGCCATCAGTGAGTCGAGGGGCAGCGGCAATCAGCCCCAGCATTTT CAISESRGSGNQPQHF many . TRBJ1-5 TRBV10-3
TGCAGTGCTCCCTTGACTAGCGGGAGTTACGAGCAGTACTTC CSAPLTSGSYEQYF few TRBD2 TRBJ2-7 TRBV20-1
TGTGCCGGAGGAGGGTCAACACTATGCAATGAGCAGTTCTTC CAGGGSTLCNEQFF . . TRBJ2-1 TRBV7-9
TGTGCCAGCAGTCCAGGGAGTCCGGGACAAGGTTCGCAGTTCTTC CASSPGSPGQGSQFF many . TRBJ2-1 TRBV27
TGTGCCAGCAGCTTAGGCCTTAGGGGAGGAGAGACCCAGTACTTC CASSLGLRGGETQYF few . TRBJ2-5 TRBV13
TGTGCCAGCCGAAGGGACAGGGGGCAAGAGACCCAGTACTTC CASRRDRGQETQYF . TRBD1 TRBJ2-5 TRBV7-9
TGTGCCAGTAGTGAGTCAGTCTCTAGCAATCAGCCCCAGCATTTT CASSESVSSNQPQHF . . TRBJ1-5 TRBV19